A single sample is the source of the 23 T cell receptor beta chains below, sequenced in a study of CD8+CD57+ T cells in acquired aplastic anemia. It was genomic DNA that served as the template for profiling TCR beta VDJ and CDR3. TCRdb analysed the reads with MiXCR anew, one entry per CDR3 protein. The repertoire holds over 200,000 distinct CDR3 sequences, roughly 55% seen once, with less than 30% in the top ten. The specimen was sorted CD4+, CD8+, or CD8+CD57+ T cells (not recorded which) from PBMCs. The receptors here all came from a human donor in good health.

CDR3 nucleotides: TGCAGCGTAGACAGGATTGGTGAAAAACTGTTTTTT. Translation: CSVDRIGEKLFF. J is TRBJ1-4 and V is TRBV29-1, with D possibly being TRBD1 (6 bases). The length of the CDR3 is 12 residues. Germline CDR1 is SQVTM and CDR2 is ANQGSEA. V lost 6 bases and J lost 7, with 12 bases in between.

The rearrangement joins TRBV24-1 to TRBJ2-7; D call uncertain. The CDR3 is made up of 13 amino acids. V lost 0 bases, J lost 5 bases, and 7 bases lay in between. Germline V gene sequence: CDR1 KGHDR, CDR2 SFDVKD. CDR3 protein: CATSDLPGNEQYF. CDR3 nucleotide sequence: TGTGCCACCAGTGATTTGCCGGGTAACGAGCAGTACTTC.

This clonotype was seen repeatedly, ten times or more. The rearrangement joins TRBV4-2 to TRBJ2-1; 8 nucleotides agree with TRBD1. This CDR3 spans 16 amino acids. The germline gives CDR1 LGHNA, CDR2 YNFKEQ. The trim removed 3 bases at V and 4 bases at J, leaving 8 bases unmatched. CDR3 loop: CASSQATGGTYNEQFF. As DNA, the CDR3 is TGTGCCAGCAGCCAGGCAACAGGGGGGACATACAATGAGCAGTTCTTC.

This clonotype was picked up many times. The chain has TRBV7-3 and TRBJ2-2; D might be TRBD2 (5 bases). CDR1 and CDR2 (germline): SGHTA, FQGTGA. Trimming pared 3 bases from V and 2 bases from J, leaving 10 bases between. The CDR3 extends over 15 amino acids. The CDR3, as DNA: TGTGCCAGCAGCTTTGACTACTCAAACACCGGGGAGCTGTTTTTT. This encodes CASSFDYSNTGELFF.

The chain combines TRBV5-1 with TRBJ2-2; 8 bases map to TRBD1. The CDR3 runs to 15 residues. The V and J ends lost 3 bases and 3 bases, in that order; junction bases with no gene match: 4. The germline V gene encodes CDR1 SGHRS and CDR2 YFSETQ. In nucleotides, the CDR3 is TGCGCCAGCAGCTCGGGACAGGCGCACACCGGGGAGCTGTTTTTT. This codes for CASSSGQAHTGELFF.

This clonotype was found many times. The V gene is TRBV6-2 or TRBV6-3, the J gene TRBJ2-4, with D unclear. Germline V gene sequence: CDR1 MNHEY, CDR2 SVGEGT. V was clipped by 6 bases and J by 0 bases, with 18 bases between them. The CDR3 sequence is 17 residues long. The CDR3: CASRRSERIGAKNIQYF. The DNA of the CDR3 is TGTGCCAGCAGACGGTCCGAGCGAATTGGAGCCAAAAACATTCAGTACTTC.

The CDR3 nucleotides read TGTGCCATCAGTGACCTATTAGATGGTGTAAATGGCTACACCTTC. This encodes CAISDLLDGVNGYTF. The rearrangement uses TRBV10-3 and TRBJ1-2; D unclear. The V end lost 3 bases, the J end lost 6 bases, and 17 bases lay between the germline ends. The CDR3 is made up of 15 amino acids. Per the germline V gene, CDR1 is ENHRY and CDR2 is SYGVKD.

The rearrangement joins TRBV20-1 to TRBJ2-5; 7 bases fit TRBD2. Per the germline V gene, CDR1 is DFQATT and CDR2 is SNEGSKA (reference sequence). The CDR3 is 13 residues long. With 6 bases clipped from V and 0 bases from J, the junction kept 4 bases outside the gene matches. As DNA, the CDR3 is TGCAGTGCCCCCGGGACTAACCAAGAGACCCAGTACTTC. It translates to CSAPGTNQETQYF.

V gene TRBV19 combines with J gene TRBJ1-2; 10 bases match TRBD1. Trimming removed 10 bases from V and 3 bases from J; junction bases left unmatched: 8. There are 14 residues in the CDR3. Germline V gene lookup returns CDR1 LNHDA and CDR2 SQIVND (reference sequence). The CDR3: CATARDRGDYGYTF. The CDR3 DNA is TGTGCCACCGCACGGGACAGGGGCGACTATGGCTACACCTTC.

A few counts support this clonotype. The genes are TRBV20-1 and TRBJ2-1; tentative D call: TRBD2 (5 bases). There are 15 residues in the CDR3. V lost 0 bases and J 5 bases, leaving 14 bases between the germline ends. The germline V gene encodes CDR1 DFQATT and CDR2 SNEGSKA (reference sequence). The DNA for the CDR3 is TGCAGTGCTAGAGATTTTACTAGTTCCGACAATGAGCAGTTCTTC. Its protein is CSARDFTSSDNEQFF.

The chain uses TRBV20-1 and TRBJ2-7; TRBD2 aligns across 10 bases. Germline V CDR1 and CDR2: DFQATT, SNEGSKA (reference sequence). This CDR3 has 15 amino acids. V trimming: 3 bases; J trimming: 4 bases; junction bases outside the gene matches: 9. The chain's CDR3 is CSARFRASGSYEQYF. The CDR3 region has the DNA TGCAGTGCTAGGTTTAGGGCTAGCGGGAGTTACGAGCAGTACTTC.

This clonotype came up once. The chain employs TRBV5-1 and TRBJ2-7, with D tentatively TRBD2 (5 bases). The CDR3 has 15 residues. Germline CDR1 reads SGHRS; CDR2 reads YFSETQ. Between the trimmed V and J ends, which lost 4 bases and 6 bases, there was a span of 20 bases. The CDR3 reads CASSLGVSGKGEQYF. The CDR3 bases are TGCGCCAGCAGCCTCGGGGTATCCGGGAAGGGCGAGCAGTACTTC.

The J gene is TRBJ2-2, the V gene TRBV7-7, with D possibly TRBD1 on 6 matching bases. Germline V lookup: CDR1 SSHAT, CDR2 FNYEAQ (reference sequence). The CDR3 has 17 amino acids. Deletions cut 1 base from V and 6 bases from J, with 18 bases between. The CDR3 here is CASSLGVRQGPAGELFF. The DNA for the CDR3 is TGTGCCAGCAGCTTAGGAGTTCGTCAGGGGCCGGCCGGGGAGCTGTTTTTT. Together with reference TRBV7-7 and TRBJ2-2, the CDR3 gives the full variable domain: GAGVSQSPRYKVTKRGQDVTLRCDPISSHATLYWYQQALGQGPEFLTYFNYEAQPDKSGLPSDRFSAERPEGSISTLTIQRTEQRDSAMYRCASSLGVRQGPAGELFFGEGSRLTVL.

The sample holds a few counts of this clonotype. The V call is TRBV20-1, the J call TRBJ1-4; 9 positions match TRBD1. After removal of 6 bases from V and 4 bases from J, the junction contained 12 bases not matched to a gene. CDR3 length: 16 residues. Germline CDR1 reads DFQATT; CDR2 reads SNEGSKA (reference sequence). As DNA, the CDR3 is TGCAGTGCCCCTGGGGGGGGGGGACAGGGTAATGAAAAACTGTTTTTT. This gives the protein CSAPGGGGQGNEKLFF.

The chain couples TRBV29-1 to TRBJ1-1, with TRBD1 as a possible D gene (5 bases). V was pared by 4 bases and J by 0 bases, with 18 bases between. This CDR3 has 16 residues. Germline-derived CDR1 and CDR2 are SQVTM and ANQGSEA. The CDR3 DNA sequence: TGCAGCGTTGCCAGCTCACAGGCTACAGTGAACACTGAAGCTTTCTTT. This codes for CSVASSQATVNTEAFF.

V and J are TRBV2 and TRBJ2-7; unclear D gene. The CDR3 has 15 amino acids. Germline CDR1 reads SNHLY; CDR2 reads FYNNEI. Trimming stripped 5 bases from V and 0 bases from J, with 14 bases between. The CDR3 bases are TGTGCCAGCAGTTTAGGGCCCCTGAGCTCCTACGAGCAGTACTTC. This encodes CASSLGPLSSYEQYF. The full variable domain, rest sourced from reference TRBV2 and TRBJ2-7, is EPEVTQTPSHQVTQMGQEVILRCVPISNHLYFYWYRQILGQKVEFLVSFYNNEISEKSEIFDDQFSVERPDGSNFTLKIRSTKLEDSAMYFCASSLGPLSSYEQYFGPGTRLTVT.

This clonotype was counted at least ten times. This chain links TRBV9 with TRBJ2-3, with D perhaps TRBD2 (7 bases). The CDR3 length is 17 residues. Germline values: CDR1 SGDLS, CDR2 YYNGEE. The V end was cut by 3 bases, the J end by 4 bases, with 21 bases between. The DNA of the CDR3 is TGTGCCAGCAGCGCTTCGGGCGCTATGCGGGGGCCAGATACGCAGTATTTT. It encodes CASSASGAMRGPDTQYF.

The table lists this clonotype with many counts. This chain uses TRBV7-9 with TRBJ2-3; 11 bases align to TRBD2. V was pared by 3 bases and J by 1 base, with 3 bases of the junction left unmatched. The length of the CDR3 is 16 residues. The germline CDR1 and CDR2 sequences are SEHNR and FQNEAQ (reference sequence). The CDR3 DNA reads as TGTGCCAGCAGCTTCTCACTAGCGGGGGGCACAGATACGCAGTATTTT. The encoded protein is CASSFSLAGGTDTQYF.

V gene TRBV7-4 combines with J gene TRBJ1-5, with TRBD1 matching 8 bases. This CDR3 region has 15 residues. J lost 4 bases, V lost 3 bases, and 5 bases had no gene match. CDR1 and CDR2 from the germline V gene are SGHVT and SQSDAQ. CDR3 protein: CASSLGQAGNQPQHF. As DNA, the CDR3 is TGTGCCAGCAGCTTGGGACAGGCTGGGAATCAGCCCCAGCATTTT.

The gene calls are TRBV11-2 and TRBJ2-5; tentatively, D is TRBD1 (5 bases). This CDR3 region has 14 residues. CDR1 is SGHAT, CDR2 FQNNGV, per germline. Trimming left V 5 bases short and J 2 bases short, with 12 bases between. CDR3 in DNA: TGTGCCAGCAGCGTACAGACAGAACAAGAGACCCAGTACTTC. Translating it yields CASSVQTEQETQYF. The variable domain in full, with the rest retrieved from reference TRBV11-2 and TRBJ2-5, is EAGVAQSPRYKIIEKRQSVAFWCNPISGHATLYWYQQILGQGPKLLIQFQNNGVVDDSQLPKDRFSAERLKGVDSTLKIQPAKLEDSAVYLCASSVQTEQETQYFGPGTRLLVL.

This rearrangement joins TRBV6-5 to TRBJ1-1, with D tentatively TRBD1 (6 bases). The CDR3 extends over 17 amino acids. Germline V CDR1 and CDR2: MNHEY, SVGAGI. V shed 0 bases and J shed 1 base, with 15 bases lying between them. The CDR3 loop reads CASSYSIPGVTNTEAFF. For the CDR3, the DNA is TGTGCCAGCAGTTACTCGATTCCAGGGGTAACGAACACTGAAGCTTTCTTT.

The chain links TRBV12-3 or TRBV12-4 to TRBJ2-2; D is undetermined. Trimming removed 7 bases from V and 1 base from J, with 13 bases in between. This CDR3 has 15 residues. CDR3 DNA sequence: TGTGCCAGCACCCCGCGGCGGAAGAACACCGGGGAGCTGTTTTTT. This gives the protein CASTPRRKNTGELFF.

The table lists this clonotype with a count of one. The chain combines TRBV24-1 with TRBJ2-2; no reliable D call. V was pared by 7 bases and J by 8 bases, with 10 bases between. CDR1 is KGHDR and CDR2 is SFDVKD in the germline V gene. The CDR3 loop spans 12 amino acids. CDR3 sequence: CATRDIRGELFF. The CDR3 coding sequence is TGTGCCACCAGGGATATAAGGGGGGAGCTGTTTTTT.